The 20 T cell receptor beta chains below come from one sample, sequenced in a study of T cell repertoires in cytomegalovirus infection. TCRdb ran MiXCR on the reads and lists one entry per CDR3 protein. The sample holds 300,000 or so distinct CDR3 sequences; approximately 25% are singletons and the top ten take more than 10%. No cognate antigen is known for these TCRs. Source: cultured PBMCs, taken from culture after CMV antigen stimulation. Receptors originate from a human donor in good health (CMV status not recorded). Some clones in this sample may be carry-over from other donors' samples.

The chain combines TRBV7-6 with TRBJ1-2; the D is unclear. This CDR3 comprises 12 residues. V was pared by 5 bases and J by 4 bases, with 8 bases between. CDR1 is SGHVS, CDR2 FNYEAQ, per germline. The DNA for the CDR3 is TGTGCCAGCAGCCCCGATTTCTATGGCTACACCTTC. Translation gives CASSPDFYGYTF. The full variable domain, with the rest looked up from reference TRBV7-6 and TRBJ1-2, is GAGVSQSPRYKVTKRGQDVALRCDPISGHVSLYWYRQALGQGPEFLTYFNYEAQQDKSGLPNDRFSAERPEGSISTLTIQRTEQRDSAMYRCASSPDFYGYTFGSGTRLTVV.

V and J are TRBV7-2 and TRBJ1-1; 11 bases map to TRBD1. The CDR3 covers 15 residues. The J segment lost 5 bases and the V segment lost 2 bases, leaving 4 bases of the junction unmatched. Germline-derived CDR1 and CDR2 are SGHTA and FQGNSA. The CDR3 sequence is CASSLQGQGGTEAFF. The CDR3 DNA reads as TGTGCCAGCAGCTTACAGGGACAGGGGGGTACTGAAGCTTTCTTT.

The V gene is TRBV7-2, the J gene TRBJ1-1; no clear D gene. The V gene lost 5 bases and the J gene lost 6 bases, with 13 bases spanning the gap. The CDR3 covers 13 residues. Germline CDR1 SGHTA, CDR2 FQGNSA. The CDR3 sequence is CASSPFPHSEAFF. The DNA of the CDR3 is TGTGCCAGCAGCCCTTTCCCTCATTCTGAAGCTTTCTTT.

The genes are TRBV15 and TRBJ1-1, with a weak D call TRBD1 (6 bases). V lost 0 bases and J lost 3, with 14 bases in between. There are 16 residues in the CDR3. The V gene's germline CDR1 is LNHNV and CDR2 YYDKDF (reference sequence). The CDR3: CATSRDRGGRDTEAFF. The CDR3 region has the DNA TGTGCCACCAGCAGAGACAGGGGTGGTCGGGACACTGAAGCTTTCTTT.

The chain employs TRBV18 and TRBJ1-6; no reliable D call. CDR1 is KGHSH, CDR2 LQKENI, per germline. This CDR3 has 15 residues. The germline V and J ends were trimmed by 3 bases and 2 bases, with 8 bases remaining between them. This CDR3 reads CASSPRDPYNSPLHF. The CDR3 DNA sequence: TGTGCCAGCTCACCCCGGGATCCCTATAATTCACCCCTCCACTTT.

This clonotype was seen a few times. The rearrangement links TRBV4-3 to TRBJ2-7; 10 bases align to TRBD2. Germline CDR1 LGHNA, CDR2 YSLEER. V lost 1 base to trimming and J lost 0 bases; unmatched junction nucleotides: 9. This CDR3 has 18 amino acids. The CDR3 spells CASSQGVSGRSSSYEQYF. The CDR3 DNA follows: TGCGCCAGCAGCCAAGGGGTTAGCGGGAGGTCTAGCTCCTACGAGCAGTACTTC.

This clonotype was detected a few times. The CDR3 is CASSQDWALGNEQFF. CDR3 nucleotides: TGTGCCAGCAGCCAAGATTGGGCTCTTGGAAATGAGCAGTTCTTC. The chain employs TRBV4-2 and TRBJ2-1; D not certain. Germline CDR1 is LGHNA and CDR2 is YNFKEQ. V gave up 0 bases and J gave up 7 bases, with 13 bases separating them. The CDR3 has 15 residues.

Details on this clonotype: A much larger clone lies one base from this, so it may be a read error. J is TRBJ1-1 and V is TRBV7-6, with D uncertain. This CDR3 contains 13 residues. The germline gives CDR1 SGHVS, CDR2 FNYEAQ. The chain's CDR3 is CVSSLSRNTEAFF. The CDR3 DNA sequence: TGTGTCAGCAGCTTAAGCCGGAACACTGAAGCTTTCTTT. Variable domain in full (rest from reference TRBV7-6 and TRBJ1-1): GAGVSQSPRYKVTKRGQDVALRCDPISGHVSLYWYRQALGQGPEFLTYFNYEAQQDKSGLPNDRFSAERPEGSISTLTIQRTEQRDSAMYRCVSSLSRNTEAFFGQGTRLTVV.

The sample holds a few counts of this clonotype. CDR3 amino acids: CSARGRGEVAQPQHF. In DNA form, the CDR3 reads TGCAGTGCTAGAGGTAGAGGGGAGGTTGCCCAGCCCCAGCATTTT. V and J are TRBV20-1 and TRBJ1-5, with D possibly being TRBD1 (5 bases). This CDR3 has 15 amino acids. From germline, CDR1 is DFQATT and CDR2 SNEGSKA (reference sequence). V shed 1 base and J shed 7 bases, with 17 bases lying between them.

This clonotype occurred a few times. In DNA, the CDR3 is TGTGCCAGCAGCTTTCAAGCGCTCCCCAGCACAGATACGCAGTATTTT. Protein: CASSFQALPSTDTQYF. This chain uses TRBV7-3 with TRBJ2-3; no clear D gene. The V end was cut by 3 bases, the J end by 0 bases, with 13 bases between. Looked up from germline, CDR1 is SGHTA and CDR2 is FQGTGA. The CDR3 spans 16 residues.

A few counts support this clonotype. The CDR3 DNA sequence: TGTGCCAGCAGTTTATACAGCGGCGGGAGGGCCTCAGATACGCAGTATTTT. It specifies CASSLYSGGRASDTQYF. This chain connects TRBV12-3 or TRBV12-4 to TRBJ2-3; 9 bases match TRBD2. V was pared by 2 bases and J by 4 bases, with 10 bases of the junction left unmatched. This CDR3 comprises 17 residues.

J is TRBJ1-1 and V is TRBV30; D ambiguous. V lost 4 bases, J lost 6 bases, and 18 bases lay in between. The CDR3 contains 14 residues. Germline lookup yields CDR1 GTSNPN and CDR2 SVGIG (reference sequence). The CDR3 DNA is TGTGCCTGGACCCCTCAAGGTTGGGGTTCTGAAGCTTTCTTT. It specifies CAWTPQGWGSEAFF.

This clonotype was detected only a few times. The chain combines TRBV7-9 with TRBJ1-1; D is ambiguous. The V end was cut by 5 bases, the J end by 2 bases, with 15 bases between. Germline loops: CDR1 SEHNR, CDR2 FQNEAQ (reference sequence). The CDR3 has 15 amino acids. CDR3 loop: CASSPHLDSNTEAFF. The CDR3 nucleotides are TGTGCCAGCAGCCCCCACTTGGACTCAAACACTGAAGCTTTCTTT. Looking up the rest from reference TRBV7-9 and TRBJ1-1 gives the full variable domain: DTGVSQNPRHKITKRGQNVTFRCDPISEHNRLYWYRQTLGQGPEFLTYFQNEAQLEKSRLLSDRFSAERPKGSFSTLEIQRTEQGDSAMYLCASSPHLDSNTEAFFGQGTRLTVV.

This clonotype was observed a few times. The genes are TRBV6-5 and TRBJ2-1, with no clear D. V lost 2 bases to trimming and J lost 0 bases, with 5 bases between them. The CDR3 runs to 14 residues. Germline CDR1 reads MNHEY; CDR2 reads SVGAGI. CDR3 nucleotides: TGTGCCAGCAGTTACGGGCTCTCCTACAATGAGCAGTTCTTC. Amino acid sequence: CASSYGLSYNEQFF.

The chain has TRBV12-3 or TRBV12-4 and TRBJ2-2; 13 positions agree with TRBD2. The V gene end was trimmed by 7 bases and the J gene end by 7 bases; junction bases not matched to a gene: 9. CDR3 size: 16 residues. The CDR3: CASMATSGRVGGELFF. CDR3 bases: TGTGCCAGCATGGCCACTAGCGGGAGGGTTGGCGGGGAGCTGTTTTTT.

This clonotype has ten or more counts. The J gene is TRBJ1-2, the V gene TRBV7-8; D may be TRBD1 (5 bases). The CDR3 consists of 15 residues. Trimming removed 2 bases from V and 3 bases from J, with 13 bases in between. The germline V gene encodes CDR1 SGHVS and CDR2 FQNEAQ. The CDR3 DNA reads as TGTGCCAGCAGCTTATTACCCAGGGCGGACTATGGCTACACCTTC. It translates to CASSLLPRADYGYTF.

This clonotype was found a few times. The gene calls are TRBV6-2 or TRBV6-3 and TRBJ1-1; maybe TRBD1 (6 bases). CDR1 is MNHEY, CDR2 SVGEGT, per germline. V lost 7 bases, J lost 0 bases, and 15 bases lay in between. This CDR3 comprises 15 residues. This CDR3 is CASTSRPGVNTEAFF. The CDR3 DNA follows: TGTGCCAGCACCTCCCGGCCAGGGGTGAACACTGAAGCTTTCTTT.

The chain's CDR3 is CASTDTEAFF. CDR3 coding DNA: TGTGCCAGCACCGACACTGAAGCTTTCTTT. The chain has TRBV6-6 and TRBJ1-1; D gene unclear. CDR1 is MNHNY and CDR2 is SVGAGI in the germline V gene (reference sequence). V was clipped by 7 bases and J by 3 bases, with 3 bases between them. The CDR3 has 10 amino acids.

This clonotype has just a few counts. The rearrangement joins TRBV28 to TRBJ1-6; weak D call: TRBD1 (6 bases). This CDR3 comprises 12 residues. Trimming shortened V by 7 bases and J by 19 bases, and 20 bases separated the two germline ends. Germline CDR1 reads MDHEN; CDR2 reads SYDVKM. The CDR3 coding sequence is TGTGCCAGCATGCAGGGGCTCTCGCAATTTCACTTT. This translates into CASMQGLSQFHF.

The genes are TRBV5-4 and TRBJ2-5; 9 bases map to TRBD2. The germline gives CDR1 SGHNT, CDR2 YYREEE (reference sequence). V gave up 0 bases and J gave up 2 bases; unmatched junction bases: 8. The CDR3 has 17 amino acids. The CDR3 protein is CASSLVRSSGNQETQYF. DNA of the CDR3: TGTGCCAGCAGCTTGGTTAGGTCTAGCGGGAATCAAGAGACCCAGTACTTC.